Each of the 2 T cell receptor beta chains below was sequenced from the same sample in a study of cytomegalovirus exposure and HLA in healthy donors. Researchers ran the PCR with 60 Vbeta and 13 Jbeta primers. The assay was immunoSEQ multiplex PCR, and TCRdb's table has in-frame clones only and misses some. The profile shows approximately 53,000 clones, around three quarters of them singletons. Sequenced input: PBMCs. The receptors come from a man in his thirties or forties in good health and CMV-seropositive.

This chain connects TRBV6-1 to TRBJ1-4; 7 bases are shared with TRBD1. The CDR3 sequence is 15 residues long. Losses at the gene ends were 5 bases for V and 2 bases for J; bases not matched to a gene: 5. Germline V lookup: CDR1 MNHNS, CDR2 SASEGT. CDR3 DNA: TGTGCCAGCAGTTTACAGGGGAAGACTAATGAAAAACTGTTTTTT. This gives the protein CASSLQGKTNEKLFF.

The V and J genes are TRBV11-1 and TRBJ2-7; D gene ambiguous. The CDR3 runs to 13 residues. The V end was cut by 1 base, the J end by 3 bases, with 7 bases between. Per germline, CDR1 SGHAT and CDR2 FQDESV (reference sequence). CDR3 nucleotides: TGTGCCAGCAGCTTAGAACAGAACTACGAGCAGTACTTC. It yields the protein CASSLEQNYEQYF.